The present T cell receptor beta chain was sequenced within a study of blood T cell repertoires in COVID-19. Profiling relied on immunoSEQ multiplex PCR, and the TCRdb table lists in-frame clones only, not all of them. Here the sample spans 200,000 to 250,000 clones, about nine tenths being singletons. This CDR3 is 17 amino acids long. In germline, CDR1 is SGDLS, CDR2 YYNGEE. V lost 7 bases and J lost 2, with 19 bases in between. Donors were grouped by their self-reported clinical history. The material sequenced was PBMCs or T cells enriched from blood (not recorded which). The chain has TRBV9 and TRBJ1-6, with D maybe TRBD1 (5 bases). The clonotype comes from a man aged 50 to 60 who had been exposed to COVID-19. The CDR3, as DNA: TGTGCCAGCTCCCCTGGCGGGGGTAGCGCCTATAATTCACCCCTCCACTTT. The encoded protein is CASSPGGGSAYNSPLHF.